This TCR beta chain was sequenced in a study of PD-1 blockade in classical Hodgkin lymphoma. Study background: Patients were administered nivolumab (3 mg/kg intravenously) every 2 weeks.

Following autologous stem cell transplantation, relapse occurred in every patient, and exposure to brentuximab vedotin varied. Clones were sequenced by immunoSEQ multiplex PCR, and TCRdb holds only the in-frame ones, with some missing. The sample comprises tens of thousands of clones, 70% of which are singletons, and approximately 24% rests with the top ten. This clone is categorized as medium-sized. The TCR comes from a human donor with classical Hodgkin lymphoma. The specimen comprised peripheral blood mononuclear cells (PBMCs), sampled before the second cycle of nivolumab.

As DNA, the CDR3 is TGCAGCGTTGCCTGGACCACGGGTACGAATGAGCAGTTCTTC. Amino acids: CSVAWTTGTNEQFF. The chain has TRBV29-1 and TRBJ2-1, with unresolved D. The CDR3 runs to 14 residues. Between the trimmed V and J ends, which lost 4 bases and 7 bases, there was a span of 17 bases. Per the germline V gene, CDR1 is SQVTM and CDR2 is ANQGSEA.